This entry lists 28 T cell receptor beta chains sequenced from one sample in a study of Ad26.COV2.S vaccination and SARS-CoV-2 variants (dated by TCRdb to the early 2020s). The method was the immunoSEQ multiplex PCR assay. TCRdb mirrors the immuneACCESS table, restricted to in-frame sequences. Some clones are absent from its copies; in checked studies, under half trace to an unresolved V gene, and the reason for the others is unknown. The sample table holds a few hundred thousand clones, of which around nine tenths were seen once. The ten largest make up around 3.6% of the sample. The treatment or condition label, as the study defines it: some 19 received Ad26.COV2.S at low or high dose, single or two shots; 5 received placebo; per-sample allocation not given. Repertoires of vaccine and placebo recipients were sequenced from samples collected on day 63 after the first injection. The sequencing here drew on peripheral blood, taken in a trial of Ad26.COV2.S vaccine versus placebo. These TCRs come from a person between 18 and 60 years old who received the Ad26.COV2.S COVID-19 vaccine or a placebo.

The J gene is TRBJ2-5, the V gene TRBV6-2 or TRBV6-3; 9 nucleotides match TRBD1. The CDR3 extends over 17 amino acids. Losses at the gene ends were 4 bases for V and 4 bases for J; bases not matched to a gene: 13. CDR1 is MNHEY and CDR2 is SVGEGT in the germline V gene. The DNA for the CDR3 is TGTGCCAGCAGTTCCCCGACCTACAGGGGGCTGGGAGAGACCCAGTACTTC. Translating it yields CASSSPTYRGLGETQYF.

This clone was picked up many times. V gene TRBV19 combines with J gene TRBJ1-4, with D unresolved. The germline gives CDR1 LNHDA, CDR2 SQIVND (reference sequence). V lost 3 bases and J 6 bases, leaving 8 bases between the germline ends. CDR3 length: 13 residues. Written as DNA, the CDR3 is TGTGCCAGTAGTATGAAAGTCGATGAAAAACTGTTTTTT. This encodes CASSMKVDEKLFF.

The chain couples TRBV5-1 to TRBJ2-3; the D is unclear. The CDR3 loop spans 13 amino acids. The germline V and J ends were trimmed by 0 bases and 0 bases, with 2 bases remaining between them. Germline V gene lookup returns CDR1 SGHRS and CDR2 YFSETQ. The DNA of the CDR3 is TGCGCCAGCAGCTTGGGTAGCACAGATACGCAGTATTTT. It translates to CASSLGSTDTQYF.

CDR3: CASSQGEVGGEAFF. CDR3 bases: TGCGCCAGCAGTCAAGGGGAAGTCGGGGGGGAAGCTTTCTTT. This chain joins TRBV23-1 and TRBJ1-1; tentatively, D is TRBD1 (5 bases). TRBV23-1 is flagged as an ORF with uncertain function. CDR3 length: 14 amino acids. The V and J ends lost 2 bases and 8 bases respectively, with 15 bases between them.

The genes are TRBV18 and TRBJ1-2; no clear D. This CDR3 is 12 amino acids long. With 4 bases removed from V and 5 bases from J, the gap between germline ends came to 8 bases. CDR1 and CDR2 from the germline V gene are KGHSH and LQKENI. CDR3 sequence (DNA): TGTGCCAGCTCACGACGGATGTATGGCTACACCTTC. Amino acids: CASSRRMYGYTF.

The chain couples TRBV23-1 to TRBJ1-4; D unclear. TRBV23-1 is an ORF, and what it does is uncertain. This CDR3 contains 12 residues. V lost 10 bases to trimming and J lost 3 bases, with 9 bases between them. The CDR3 bases are TGCGCCAACAAACAGTCTAATGAAAAACTGTTTTTT. This encodes CANKQSNEKLFF.

The chain is built from TRBV19 and TRBJ1-6, with 8 positions matching TRBD1. Unmatched junction bases numbered 5, after V lost 2 bases and J lost 11 bases. The CDR3 is 14 residues long. Germline assignment: CDR1 LNHDA and CDR2 SQIVND (reference sequence). The CDR3 nucleotides are TGTGCCAGTAGTATACTAGGACAGGGAGCACCCCTCCACTTT. The encoded protein is CASSILGQGAPLHF.

The gene calls are TRBV9 and TRBJ2-5, with no clear D. This CDR3 comprises 16 residues. The V end was cut by 4 bases, the J end by 5 bases, with 21 bases between. Germline V gene lookup returns CDR1 SGDLS and CDR2 YYNGEE. The CDR3 sequence: CASSTHLELAWETQYF. DNA for the CDR3: TGTGCCAGCAGCACCCATTTAGAGTTGGCTTGGGAGACCCAGTACTTC.

This sequence joins TRBV19 and TRBJ2-7; 9 nucleotides align to TRBD1. The CDR3 loop spans 14 amino acids. V lost 6 bases, J lost 3 bases, and 6 bases stayed unmatched. Germline assignment: CDR1 LNHDA and CDR2 SQIVND (reference sequence). The CDR3 DNA sequence: TGTGCCAGTAGCCTCCGGGACAGGGTCTACGAGCAGTACTTC. Translation: CASSLRDRVYEQYF.

This chain links TRBV7-9 with TRBJ1-1, with no clear D. Germline V gene lookup returns CDR1 SEHNR and CDR2 FQNEAQ (reference sequence). The CDR3 is made up of 12 amino acids. The V end lost 2 bases, the J end lost 3 bases, and 4 bases lay between the germline ends. The CDR3 nucleotides read TGTGCCAGCAGCTTATTCTACACTGAAGCTTTCTTT. This gives the protein CASSLFYTEAFF.

The chain recombines TRBV9 with TRBJ2-5; D may be TRBD1 or TRBD2 (7 bases each). Trimming removed 6 bases at V and 4 bases at J, with 16 bases between. The germline V gene encodes CDR1 SGDLS and CDR2 YYNGEE. The length of the CDR3 is 14 residues. The CDR3 nucleotides read TGTGCCAGCAATCCAGGGGGGGCCGGAGAGACCCAGTACTTC. This gives the protein CASNPGGAGETQYF.

The V gene is TRBV19, the J gene TRBJ1-5, with D maybe TRBD1 (5 bases). V was shortened by 3 bases and J by 5 bases, with 14 bases between the two germline ends. This CDR3 comprises 15 residues. From germline, CDR1 is LNHDA and CDR2 SQIVND (reference sequence). The CDR3 spells CASSILTDTDQPQHF. The CDR3 nucleotides read TGTGCCAGTAGTATCCTTACGGACACCGATCAGCCCCAGCATTTT.

CDR3 in amino acids: CASSPYNYEQYF. In DNA form, the CDR3 reads TGTGCCAGCTCACCCTATAACTACGAGCAGTACTTC. This chain links TRBV18 with TRBJ2-7; D call uncertain. V was pared by 3 bases and J by 3 bases, with 6 bases between. This CDR3 comprises 12 residues. In germline, CDR1 is KGHSH, CDR2 LQKENI.

Only a few counts were recorded for this clone. This chain uses TRBV30 with TRBJ1-6; 7 nucleotides align to TRBD1. Per germline, CDR1 GTSNPN and CDR2 SVGIG (reference sequence). J was trimmed by 8 bases and V by 8 bases; bases with no gene match: 6. This CDR3 is built from 12 residues. This chain's CDR3 is CAGEGAHSPLHF. The CDR3 DNA is TGTGCCGGAGAGGGGGCTCATTCACCCCTCCACTTT.

This clone was found a few times. The V and J genes are TRBV6-6 and TRBJ1-6, with 10 bases matching TRBD1. The CDR3 spans 16 residues. V shed 2 bases, J shed 10 bases, and the junction held 8 bases outside the gene matches. CDR1 MNHNY and CDR2 SVGAGI come from the germline V gene (reference sequence). The CDR3 sequence: CASSYPPGQGLSPLHF. The DNA of the CDR3 is TGTGCCAGCAGTTACCCCCCGGGACAGGGGCTCTCACCCCTCCACTTT.

The chain links TRBV5-8 to TRBJ1-2, with a possible D match to TRBD1 (6 bases). CDR1 and CDR2 from the germline V gene are SGHTS and YDEGEE. The CDR3 is made up of 14 amino acids. V was shortened by 0 bases and J by 4 bases, with 10 bases between the two germline ends. The CDR3 loop reads CASSLGQQGYGYTF. CDR3 bases: TGTGCCAGCAGCTTGGGTCAACAGGGCTATGGCTACACCTTC.

The chain combines TRBV3-1 (or the pseudogene TRBV3-2) with TRBJ1-1, with D unclear. CDR3 size: 13 residues. Per germline, CDR1 LGHDT and CDR2 YNNKEL (reference sequence). V lost 3 bases and J lost 1, with 6 bases in between. CDR3 in amino acids: CASSQGQNTEAFF. The CDR3 DNA reads TGTGCCAGCAGCCAGGGCCAGAACACTGAAGCTTTCTTT.

The chain has TRBV3-1 (or the pseudogene TRBV3-2) and TRBJ1-3; D is undetermined. Per germline, CDR1 LGHDT and CDR2 YNNKEL (reference sequence). V lost 0 bases, J lost 0 bases, and 12 bases lay in between. The CDR3 is made up of 17 amino acids. The CDR3 region is CASSQELGGHSGNTIYF. The CDR3 coding sequence is TGTGCCAGCAGCCAAGAACTTGGAGGGCACTCTGGAAACACCATATATTTT.

V and J are TRBV30 and TRBJ2-7, with a possible D match to TRBD1 (7 bases). V lost 1 base to trimming and J lost 3 bases, with 16 bases between them. Germline V lookup: CDR1 GTSNPN, CDR2 SVGIG (reference sequence). This CDR3 has 15 amino acids. The CDR3 region is CAWSGEGRGVYEQYF. The DNA of the CDR3 is TGTGCCTGGAGTGGAGAGGGCAGGGGGGTCTACGAGCAGTACTTC.

The J gene is TRBJ2-7, the V gene TRBV11-2; 8 nucleotides agree with TRBD1. CDR1 and CDR2 from the germline V gene are SGHAT and FQNNGV. After removal of 5 bases from V and 4 bases from J, the junction contained 16 bases not matched to a gene. This CDR3 has 17 amino acids. The CDR3 region is CASSLTQRGTGGYEQYF. The CDR3 DNA follows: TGTGCCAGCAGCCTCACCCAGCGCGGGACAGGTGGTTACGAGCAGTACTTC.

This chain links TRBV12-3 or TRBV12-4 with TRBJ1-1; D not certain. The CDR3 totals 12 residues. With 6 bases removed from V and 1 base from J, the gap between germline ends came to 6 bases. CDR3: CASSPQNTEAFF. CDR3 bases: TGTGCCAGCAGCCCGCAGAACACTGAAGCTTTCTTT.

The chain joins TRBV5-5 to TRBJ2-3; D uncertain. The V gene's germline CDR1 is SGHKS and CDR2 YYEKEE (reference sequence). V dropped 4 bases and J dropped 1 base, with 7 bases sitting between them. The CDR3 extends over 13 amino acids. The CDR3 reads CASSPLGTDTQYF. CDR3 bases: TGTGCCAGCAGCCCTCTTGGCACAGATACGCAGTATTTT.

V and J are TRBV12-1 and TRBJ2-3; whether TRBD2, the table's D call, matches the DNA was not checked. TRBV12-1 is annotated as a pseudogene. The CDR3 runs 13 residues. The DNA of the CDR3 is TGTGCCAGCAGCCCCGGGGACTTCCCTACGCAGTATTTT. Its protein is CASSPGDFPTQYF.

This clone appeared a few times. The V and J genes are TRBV5-4 and TRBJ2-7; 7 bases fit TRBD1. CDR3 length: 14 residues. With 1 base clipped from V and 3 bases from J, the junction kept 4 bases outside the gene matches. In germline, CDR1 is SGHNT, CDR2 YYREEE (reference sequence). For the CDR3, the DNA is TGTGCCAGCAGCTTGCCGGGACAGAGCTACGAGCAGTACTTC. Translating it yields CASSLPGQSYEQYF.

The chain employs TRBV30 and TRBJ2-7; tentative D call: TRBD1 (6 bases). Per the germline V gene, CDR1 is GTSNPN and CDR2 is SVGIG (reference sequence). The CDR3 has 12 residues. CDR3 nucleotides: TGTGACTTGACAGGTCATCACTACGAGCAGTACTTC. It codes for CDLTGHHYEQYF.

The chain combines TRBV3-1 (or the pseudogene TRBV3-2) with TRBJ2-7; no clear D gene. The V end was cut by 0 bases, the J end by 4 bases, with 4 bases between. This CDR3 is 12 amino acids long. Germline assignment: CDR1 LGHDT and CDR2 YNNKEL (reference sequence). The CDR3, as DNA: TGTGCCAGCAGCCAAGAAGGGTACGAGCAGTACTTC. It is translated as CASSQEGYEQYF.

The chain carries TRBV7-6 and TRBJ2-1, with D tentatively TRBD2 (6 bases). The CDR3 runs to 11 residues. Looked up from germline, CDR1 is SGHVS and CDR2 is FNYEAQ. Trimming cost V 3 bases and J 10 bases, with 7 bases left between them. CDR3 loop: CASSFREEQFF. The DNA for the CDR3 is TGTGCCAGCAGCTTCCGGGAGGAGCAGTTCTTC.

This chain connects TRBV7-2 to TRBJ2-5; the D gene is possibly TRBD2 (6 bases). The CDR3 covers 15 residues. In germline, CDR1 is SGHTA, CDR2 FQGNSA. Trimming shortened V by 0 bases and J by 7 bases, and 15 bases separated the two germline ends. CDR3: CASSLAPARGGTQYF. In nucleotides, the CDR3 is TGTGCCAGCAGCTTAGCGCCCGCGCGGGGTGGGACCCAGTACTTC.